The 30 T cell receptor beta chains below all came from one sample that was sequenced in a study of Ad26.COV2.S vaccination and SARS-CoV-2 variants. Measured with immunoSEQ multiplex PCR; TCRdb has only the in-frame clones, and not every one. The sample gives around 320,000 clones, around four fifths of which show up once; 2.1% is in the top ten. Specified treatment: roughly 20 received Ad26.COV2.S at low or high dose, single or two shots; about 5 received placebo; per-sample allocation not given. Specimens were obtained on day 63 following the first vaccine or placebo injection. The sequencing here drew on peripheral blood, taken in a trial of Ad26.COV2.S vaccine versus placebo. These receptors were obtained from a person between 18 and 60 years old who received the Ad26.COV2.S COVID-19 vaccine or a placebo.

This sequence joins TRBV18 and TRBJ2-3; 12 nucleotides line up with TRBD2. After removal of 4 bases from V and 2 bases from J, the junction contained 1 base not matched to a gene. Germline assignment: CDR1 KGHSH and CDR2 LQKENI. CDR3 length: 15 residues. As DNA, the CDR3 is TGTGCCAGCTCACGGACTAGCGGGGACACAGATACGCAGTATTTT. It codes for CASSRTSGDTDTQYF.

The J gene is TRBJ1-2, the V gene TRBV29-1, with D maybe TRBD1 (5 bases). The germline V gene has CDR1 SQVTM and CDR2 ANQGSEA. Trimming left V 5 bases short and J 4 bases short, with 20 bases between. The CDR3 is made up of 15 amino acids. This chain's CDR3 is CSVRYQGGSCYGYTF. The CDR3 bases are TGCAGCGTTCGATACCAGGGAGGGAGCTGCTATGGCTACACCTTC.

This sequence joins TRBV19 and TRBJ1-2, with a possible D match to TRBD1 (6 bases). The CDR3 covers 15 residues. Trimming removed 3 bases from V and 0 bases from J, with 11 bases in between. The germline gives CDR1 LNHDA, CDR2 SQIVND (reference sequence). CDR3: CASSMPDRANYGYTF. In nucleotides, the CDR3 is TGTGCCAGTAGTATGCCGGACAGAGCTAACTATGGCTACACCTTC.

The chain uses TRBV7-9 and TRBJ2-5; TRBD2 might be the D (5 bases). The V gene's germline CDR1 is SEHNR and CDR2 FQNEAQ (reference sequence). CDR3 length: 13 amino acids. The V end was cut by 5 bases, the J end by 2 bases, with 9 bases between. CDR3 in DNA: TGTGCCAGCAGCCGAGGACTTCAAGAGACCCAGTACTTC. Its translation is CASSRGLQETQYF.

V is TRBV15 and J is TRBJ1-1; possibly TRBD1 for D (5 bases). The CDR3 is made up of 15 amino acids. Trimming took 10 bases from V and 3 from J, leaving 21 bases between them. Germline V CDR1 and CDR2: LNHNV, YYDKDF (reference sequence). CDR3 sequence (DNA): TGTGCCATTGGGGGTTCTCCCCTCCGGGACACTGAAGCTTTCTTT. Protein sequence: CAIGGSPLRDTEAFF. Variable domain in full (rest from reference TRBV15 and TRBJ1-1): DAMVIQNPRYQVTQFGKPVTLSCSQTLNHNVMYWYQQKSSQAPKLLFHYYDKDFNNEADTPDNFQSRRPNTSFCFLDIRSPGLGDTAMYLCAIGGSPLRDTEAFFGQGTRLTVV.

The rearrangement links TRBV5-1 to TRBJ2-6; maybe TRBD2 (5 bases). In germline, CDR1 is SGHRS, CDR2 YFSETQ. The CDR3 is made up of 17 amino acids. The germline V and J ends were trimmed by 1 base and 0 bases, with 11 bases remaining between them. The CDR3 is CASSLTSRSSGANVLTF. CDR3 nucleotides: TGCGCCAGCAGCTTGACTAGTCGATCCTCTGGGGCCAACGTCCTGACTTTC.

The gene calls are TRBV6-5 and TRBJ2-2; D remains unclear. This CDR3 has 11 amino acids. V was shortened by 6 bases and J by 8 bases, with 7 bases between the two germline ends. The germline CDR1 and CDR2 sequences are MNHEY and SVGAGI. CDR3 coding DNA: TGTGCCAGCAGGGGCGTAGGGGAGCTGTTTTTT. It yields the protein CASRGVGELFF.

The J gene is TRBJ1-1, the V gene TRBV28; TRBD1 matches at 7 bases. The CDR3 loop spans 15 amino acids. Looked up from germline, CDR1 is MDHEN and CDR2 is SYDVKM. Trimming cost V 6 bases and J 1 base; bases outside gene matches: 8. CDR3 sequence: CASSPAGTANTEAFF. CDR3 sequence (DNA): TGTGCCAGCAGCCCAGCAGGGACAGCGAACACTGAAGCTTTCTTT.

This chain links TRBV7-2 with TRBJ1-2; TRBD1 aligns across 11 bases. With 5 bases clipped from V and 4 bases from J, the junction kept 6 bases outside the gene matches. CDR3 length equals 15 residues. Per germline, CDR1 SGHTA and CDR2 FQGNSA. CDR3 sequence: CASSQGQGAGYGYTF. The CDR3 nucleotides read TGTGCCAGCAGCCAAGGACAGGGGGCTGGCTATGGCTACACCTTC.

Details on this clone: This same CDR3 is encoded by further DNA sequences in the sample. The J gene is TRBJ1-5, the V gene TRBV9; unclear D gene. Per the germline V gene, CDR1 is SGDLS and CDR2 is YYNGEE. V was pared by 7 bases and J by 1 base, with 9 bases between. This CDR3 has 13 amino acids. CDR3 nucleotides: TGTGCCAGCTCACGAGTAAGCAATCAGCCCCAGCATTTT. This translates into CASSRVSNQPQHF.

The chain employs TRBV3-1 (or the pseudogene TRBV3-2) and TRBJ2-1; the match to TRBD1 covers 7 bases. CDR1 and CDR2 (germline): LGHDT, YNNKEL (reference sequence). Trimming removed 4 bases from V and 13 bases from J; junction bases left unmatched: 13. CDR3 length equals 14 residues. CDR3 DNA sequence: TGTGCCAGCAGCCGGGACCGACAGGGCCGGTCCCAGTTCTTC. It translates to CASSRDRQGRSQFF.

The chain recombines TRBV7-9 with TRBJ2-7; D possibly matches TRBD1 or TRBD2 (5 bases each). The CDR3 consists of 13 residues. Trimming left V 5 bases short and J 4 bases short, with 12 bases between. The germline CDR1 and CDR2 sequences are SEHNR and FQNEAQ (reference sequence). The CDR3 spells CASSTGAEYEQYF. The DNA of the CDR3 is TGTGCCAGCAGCACCGGGGCCGAATACGAGCAGTACTTC.

V usage is TRBV19 and J usage is TRBJ2-2; 7 positions agree with TRBD2. The CDR3 length is 16 residues. Germline CDR1 LNHDA, CDR2 SQIVND (reference sequence). V shed 4 bases, J shed 2 bases, and the junction held 7 bases outside the gene matches. CDR3 DNA sequence: TGTGCCAGTAGTAGAGTGGCGGGGGTAAACACCGGGGAGCTGTTTTTT. Residues: CASSRVAGVNTGELFF. The full variable domain, rest sourced from reference TRBV19 and TRBJ2-2, is DGGITQSPKYLFRKEGQNVTLSCEQNLNHDAMYWYRQDPGQGLRLIYYSQIVNDFQKGDIAEGYSVSREKKESFPLTVTSAQKNPTAFYLCASSRVAGVNTGELFFGEGSRLTVL.

This chain joins TRBV18 and TRBJ1-1; the D is unclear. This CDR3 contains 12 residues. Germline V gene lookup returns CDR1 KGHSH and CDR2 LQKENI. The ends were cut back, 3 bases at V and 7 bases at J, with 9 bases in the middle. Here the CDR3 DNA reads TGTGCCAGCTCACCGGGTAGAGGTGAAGCTTTCTTT. It encodes CASSPGRGEAFF.

The V and J genes are TRBV10-1 and TRBJ2-5; 8 positions match TRBD2. In germline, CDR1 is WNHNN, CDR2 SYGVQD (reference sequence). CDR3 size: 18 residues. V dropped 3 bases and J dropped 2; count of bases not matched to a gene: 14. CDR3 in amino acids: CASSEGYGGGRAQETQYF. Written as DNA, the CDR3 is TGCGCCAGCAGTGAAGGATACGGGGGGGGCCGTGCTCAAGAGACCCAGTACTTC.

V usage is TRBV4-2 and J usage is TRBJ1-4; possibly TRBD1 for D (6 bases). This CDR3 has 15 amino acids. Trimming took off 2 bases at V and 5 bases at J, with 12 bases between the two ends. Germline V lookup: CDR1 LGHNA, CDR2 YNFKEQ. The CDR3 sequence is CASSQWGGGNEKLFF. CDR3 bases: TGTGCCAGCAGCCAATGGGGGGGCGGGAATGAAAAACTGTTTTTT.

This clone was found a few times. The identical CDR3 is also encoded by other nucleotide sequences in the sample. J is TRBJ2-2 and V is TRBV7-2; a weak D match, TRBD1 (6 bases). The CDR3 extends over 14 amino acids. The germline V and J ends were trimmed by 1 base and 4 bases, with 7 bases remaining between them. The germline V gene encodes CDR1 SGHTA and CDR2 FQGNSA. Here the CDR3 reads CASSLDRATGELFF. DNA of the CDR3: TGTGCCAGCAGCTTAGACAGGGCCACCGGGGAGCTGTTTTTT.

J is TRBJ1-5 and V is TRBV5-1, with a possible D match to TRBD1 (5 bases). V lost 3 bases to trimming and J lost 5 bases, with 12 bases between them. CDR1 SGHRS and CDR2 YFSETQ come from the germline V gene. The CDR3 extends over 14 amino acids. The CDR3, as DNA: TGCGCCAGCAGCTGGGGGGACGCCGATCAGCCCCAGCATTTT. It specifies CASSWGDADQPQHF.

As regards this clone: Within the sample, other DNA sequences also encode this same CDR3. The J gene is TRBJ1-1, the V gene TRBV11-2; D is ambiguous. The CDR3 contains 13 residues. Germline lookup yields CDR1 SGHAT and CDR2 FQNNGV. Trimming left V 1 base short and J 1 base short, with 4 bases between. CDR3 in amino acids: CASSLGRNTEAFF. In DNA form, the CDR3 reads TGTGCCAGCAGCTTAGGGAGGAACACTGAAGCTTTCTTT.

The rearrangement links TRBV19 to TRBJ2-6, with unresolved D. The V gene's germline CDR1 is LNHDA and CDR2 SQIVND (reference sequence). The CDR3 has 15 amino acids. V shed 3 bases and J shed 3 bases, with 9 bases lying between them. In nucleotides, the CDR3 is TGTGCCAGTAGTATTACCGGGTTTGGGGCCAACGTCCTGACTTTC. This sequence encodes CASSITGFGANVLTF.

The V call is TRBV5-5, the J call TRBJ1-1; no firm D call. Germline V gene lookup returns CDR1 SGHKS and CDR2 YYEKEE (reference sequence). V was cut by 4 bases and J by 6 bases, with 19 bases left in between. The CDR3 has 15 amino acids. This CDR3 reads CASSLAQVLQPEAFF. In DNA, the CDR3 is TGTGCCAGCAGCCTGGCCCAGGTTCTTCAACCTGAAGCTTTCTTT. The full variable domain, with the rest looked up from reference TRBV5-5 and TRBJ1-1, is DAGVTQSPTHLIKTRGQQVTLRCSPISGHKSVSWYQQVLGQGPQFIFQYYEKEERGRGNFPDRFSARQFPNYSSELNVNALLLGDSALYLCASSLAQVLQPEAFFGQGTRLTVV.

In DNA, the CDR3 is TGTGCCAGCAGGGCGAGAAGGGGCGGGGAGACCCAGTACTTC. It is translated as CASRARRGGETQYF. V usage is TRBV6-5 and J usage is TRBJ2-5; D is tentatively TRBD1 or TRBD2 (5 bases each). The germline V gene has CDR1 MNHEY and CDR2 SVGAGI. The V end lost 6 bases, the J end lost 5 bases, and 16 bases lay between the germline ends. This CDR3 is built from 14 residues.

The rearrangement joins TRBV10-3 to TRBJ2-7, with 7 bases fitting TRBD2. Germline CDR1 reads ENHRY; CDR2 reads SYGVKD. There are 14 residues in the CDR3. The ends lost 7 bases at V and 3 bases at J; junction bases unmatched: 9. CDR3 sequence reads: CAITLRAGDYEQYF. The CDR3 DNA follows: TGTGCCATCACCCTGCGGGCGGGGGACTACGAGCAGTACTTC.

The chain uses TRBV4-1 and TRBJ2-1; maybe TRBD2 (5 bases). Germline loops: CDR1 MGHRA, CDR2 YSYEKL. CDR3 length equals 17 residues. Trimming took 4 bases from V and 5 from J, leaving 21 bases between them. CDR3 in amino acids: CASSLLGRGRDHNEQFF. The CDR3 bases are TGCGCCAGCAGCCTTTTGGGCCGAGGGCGCGACCACAATGAGCAGTTCTTC.

The chain recombines TRBV3-1 (or the pseudogene TRBV3-2) with TRBJ2-3; TRBD2 is a possible D gene (5 bases). This CDR3 contains 15 residues. Trimming left V 6 bases short and J 3 bases short, with 16 bases between. Germline assignment: CDR1 LGHDT and CDR2 YNNKEL (reference sequence). CDR3 in DNA: TGTGCCAGCAGAGCCAGTGGTAGCGTAACAGATACGCAGTATTTT. Translated, it gives CASRASGSVTDTQYF.

The chain has TRBV5-4 and TRBJ1-1; no reliable D call. Trimming took 4 bases from V and 1 from J, leaving 14 bases between them. CDR1 is SGHNT and CDR2 is YYREEE in the germline V gene (reference sequence). The length of the CDR3 is 15 residues. CDR3 loop: CASSVDEPANTEAFF. The CDR3, as DNA: TGTGCCAGCAGCGTAGATGAACCGGCGAACACTGAAGCTTTCTTT.

The chain has TRBV13 and TRBJ1-6; D possibly corresponds to TRBD1 (5 bases). Per the germline V gene, CDR1 is PRHDT and CDR2 is FYEKMQ (reference sequence). The CDR3 extends over 14 amino acids. V was trimmed by 5 bases and J by 10 bases, leaving 15 bases between them. CDR3 amino acids: CASSPIVGVSPLHF. In DNA, the CDR3 is TGTGCCAGCAGCCCAATTGTGGGGGTCTCACCCCTCCACTTT. Based on the CDR3 plus reference TRBV13 and TRBJ1-6, the full variable domain is AAGVIQSPRHLIKEKRETATLKCYPIPRHDTVYWYQQGPGQDPQFLISFYEKMQSDKGSIPDRFSAQQFSDYHSELNMSSLELGDSALYFCASSPIVGVSPLHFGNGTRLTVT.

Details on this clone: It is likely a read error, because the conserved phenylalanine at the end of the CDR3 is missing. No DNA is shown, since the ends of the CDR3 on it are uncertain; the CDR3 is the one TCRdb lists. The chain employs TRBV5-6 and TRBJ1-1; TRBD1, the table's D call, was not compared with the DNA. From its first to its last residue, the CDR3 has 11 amino acids. Germline V gene lookup returns CDR1 SGHDT and CDR2 YYEEEE. The CDR3 here is CASSPDRGSLL.

The rearrangement joins TRBV15 to TRBJ1-5; maybe TRBD1 (6 bases). This CDR3 contains 16 residues. CDR1 and CDR2 from the germline V gene are LNHNV and YYDKDF (reference sequence). Trimming removed 2 bases at V and 5 bases at J, with 16 bases between. The CDR3 DNA reads as TGTGCCACCAGCAGACACAGGGAACTGTTGGATCAGCCCCAGCATTTT. It translates to CATSRHRELLDQPQHF.

J is TRBJ1-1 and V is TRBV20-1; D ambiguous. The V gene's germline CDR1 is DFQATT and CDR2 SNEGSKA (reference sequence). Trimming stripped 3 bases from V and 1 base from J, with 12 bases between. There are 14 residues in the CDR3. CDR3 sequence: CSASGERGNTEAFF. The CDR3 bases are TGCAGTGCTAGTGGGGAGAGAGGGAACACTGAAGCTTTCTTT.